One sample yielded the 12 T cell receptor beta chains listed below, sequenced in a study of blood T cell repertoires in COVID-19. Libraries were prepared by immunoSEQ multiplex PCR; TCRdb keeps only in-frame clonotypes and omits some of them. The sample holds some 97,000 clones; approximately 80% are singletons and the top ten take around a third. The sample was peripheral blood. The receptors derive from a man between 65 and 80 years old with active or convalescent COVID-19.

Only one count was recorded for this clone. This chain joins TRBV10-1 and TRBJ1-5; 8 nucleotides line up with TRBD1. The CDR3 has 17 residues. CDR1 and CDR2 from the germline V gene are WNHNN and SYGVQD (reference sequence). The trim removed 7 bases at V and 2 bases at J, leaving 13 bases unmatched. CDR3 coding DNA: TGCGCCAGCAAGGGGGGGACAGGAAGCTTCGGCAATCAGCCCCAGCATTTT. It translates to CASKGGTGSFGNQPQHF.

The chain is built from TRBV7-9 and TRBJ2-3; 9 positions agree with TRBD1. CDR1 is SEHNR, CDR2 FQNEAQ, per germline (reference sequence). V lost 5 bases, J lost 1 base, and 7 bases stayed unmatched. The CDR3 totals 16 residues. The CDR3 bases are TGTGCCAGCAGCGCAAACAGGGGGCCTCGCACAGATACGCAGTATTTT. This encodes CASSANRGPRTDTQYF.

This sequence joins TRBV4-2 and TRBJ1-1; no definite D call. The CDR3 extends over 13 amino acids. The V gene lost 0 bases and the J gene lost 5 bases, with 7 bases spanning the gap. Germline loops: CDR1 LGHNA, CDR2 YNFKEQ. CDR3 sequence: CASSQEGSTEAFF. As DNA, the CDR3 is TGTGCCAGCAGCCAAGAGGGCTCTACTGAAGCTTTCTTT.

This clone was seen repeatedly, ten times or more. The chain links TRBV15 to TRBJ1-2; D call uncertain. This CDR3 contains 13 residues. The V and J ends lost 3 bases and 4 bases respectively, with 9 bases between them. The germline CDR1 and CDR2 sequences are LNHNV and YYDKDF (reference sequence). CDR3: CATSSRGFYGYTF. For the CDR3, the DNA is TGTGCCACCAGCAGTAGAGGATTCTATGGCTACACCTTC.

The rearrangement joins TRBV6-5 to TRBJ2-1; 11 bases match TRBD1. J gave up 2 bases and V 6 bases, and 0 bases lay outside the gene matches. Germline-derived CDR1 and CDR2 are MNHEY and SVGAGI. The CDR3 has 14 amino acids. CDR3: CASRGQGAYNEQFF. CDR3 DNA sequence: TGTGCCAGCAGGGGACAGGGGGCCTACAATGAGCAGTTCTTC.

In DNA, the CDR3 is TGTGCCATCAGCGGGGGTCCAGGGAACGGCTACACCTTC. Protein: CAISGGPGNGYTF. V usage is TRBV10-3 and J usage is TRBJ1-2, with a weak D call TRBD1 (5 bases). CDR1 and CDR2 (germline): ENHRY, SYGVKD. CDR3 length: 13 residues. Trimming cost V 6 bases and J 8 bases, with 16 bases left between them.

A few counts support this clone. The identical CDR3 is also encoded by other nucleotide sequences in the sample. V gene TRBV27 combines with J gene TRBJ2-7; 8 bases are a match to TRBD1. Germline-derived CDR1 and CDR2 are MNHEY and SMNVEV (reference sequence). CDR3 length equals 13 residues. Losses at the gene ends were 5 bases for V and 7 bases for J; bases not matched to a gene: 7. CDR3 region: CASSPTGAGEQYF. CDR3 in DNA: TGTGCCAGCAGTCCGACAGGGGCGGGAGAGCAGTACTTC.

This clone has only one observation. The V and J genes are TRBV21-1 and TRBJ2-7; the table assigns TRBD1, which was not confirmed against the DNA. TRBV21-1 is deemed a pseudogene. The CDR3 extends over 12 amino acids. In nucleotides, the CDR3 is TGTGTCCTACTCGACTGGACAGGAGAGCAGTACTTC. This sequence encodes CVLLDWTGEQYF.

V usage is TRBV6-1 and J usage is TRBJ1-4; 8 bases agree with TRBD1. CDR3 length: 15 residues. V lost 1 base to trimming and J lost 8 bases; unmatched junction nucleotides: 6. The germline V gene encodes CDR1 MNHNS and CDR2 SASEGT. CDR3 coding DNA: TGTGCCAGCAGTGAAGAGGACAGGGTCCGGGAAAAACTGTTTTTT. Amino acid sequence: CASSEEDRVREKLFF.

The V and J genes are TRBV5-1 and TRBJ2-2, with D maybe TRBD2 (7 bases). V was cut by 4 bases and J by 6 bases, with 13 bases left in between. Germline lookup yields CDR1 SGHRS and CDR2 YFSETQ. The CDR3 consists of 14 residues. CDR3 sequence: CASSTGRGAGELFF. The CDR3 DNA reads TGCGCCAGCAGCACAGGGAGGGGTGCCGGGGAGCTGTTTTTT.

This chain connects TRBV5-1 to TRBJ2-1, with 9 positions matching TRBD2. Germline V gene data show CDR1 as SGHRS and CDR2 as YFSETQ. The V gene end was trimmed by 0 bases and the J gene end by 1 base; junction bases not matched to a gene: 8. This CDR3 spans 18 amino acids. This CDR3 is CASSLEASGVFSYNEQFF. In nucleotides, the CDR3 is TGCGCCAGCAGCTTGGAGGCTAGCGGGGTTTTTTCCTACAATGAGCAGTTCTTC.

The chain couples TRBV20-1 to TRBJ2-6; D unclear. Trimming pared 3 bases from V and 0 bases from J, leaving 9 bases between. This CDR3 is built from 15 residues. Germline CDR1 is DFQATT and CDR2 is SNEGSKA (reference sequence). CDR3 nucleotides: TGCAGTGCTAGTCCGGTTCACTCTGGGGCCAACGTCCTGACTTTC. Encoded protein: CSASPVHSGANVLTF.